This TCR beta chain was observed in a study of cytomegalovirus exposure and HLA in healthy donors. As for the study in general: There were roughly 120 million unique TCR beta sequences, drawn from 200 million or so T cells, in an earlier analysis.

V gave up 8 bases and J gave up 4 bases, with 18 bases separating them. Per the germline V gene, CDR1 is MRHNA and CDR2 is SNTAGT. This CDR3 comprises 15 residues. The study ran its PCR with 60 Vbeta and 13 Jbeta primers. The method was immunoSEQ multiplex PCR; TCRdb's version includes in-frame clones alone and lacks a portion of them. The data contain some 120,000 clones, roughly four fifths of them singletons. The study, taken as a whole, reports: Later analysis demonstrated an association between a missense DCLRE1C variant and TCR beta V- and J-gene trimming. DRB1 had the most TCR associations and HLA-C the fewest, a later analysis found, with rates varying by HLA locus.

With respect to this clone: Its specificity is not known.

The sample taken for sequencing was PBMCs. This chain links TRBV6-4 with TRBJ2-1; D is unresolved. The source of this sequence is a male donor in good health and CMV-seropositive. The CDR3 DNA reads as TGTGCCAGCGCTCAATTTCCTACGCTTTACAATGAGCAGTTCTTC. Translation gives CASAQFPTLYNEQFF.